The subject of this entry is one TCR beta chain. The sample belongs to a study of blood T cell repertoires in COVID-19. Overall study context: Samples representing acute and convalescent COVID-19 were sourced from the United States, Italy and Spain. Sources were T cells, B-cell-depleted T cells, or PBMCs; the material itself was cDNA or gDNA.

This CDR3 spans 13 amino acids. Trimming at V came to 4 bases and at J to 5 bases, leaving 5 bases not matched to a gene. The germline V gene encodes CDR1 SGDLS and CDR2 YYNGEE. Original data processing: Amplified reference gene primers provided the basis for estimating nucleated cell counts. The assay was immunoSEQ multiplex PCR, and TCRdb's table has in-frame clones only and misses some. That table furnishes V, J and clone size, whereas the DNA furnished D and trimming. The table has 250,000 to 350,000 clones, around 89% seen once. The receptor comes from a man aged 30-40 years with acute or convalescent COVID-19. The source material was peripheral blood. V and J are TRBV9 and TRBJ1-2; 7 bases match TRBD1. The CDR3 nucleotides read TGTGCCAGCAGCCCGCAGACAGGGTATGGCTACACCTTC. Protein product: CASSPQTGYGYTF.